The 16 T cell receptor beta chains below come from one sample, sequenced in a study of blood T cell repertoires in COVID-19. Profiling relied on immunoSEQ multiplex PCR, and the TCRdb table lists in-frame clones only, not all of them. The sample holds roughly 120,000 clones, approximately 80% seen once. Sequences were obtained from peripheral blood. All receptors derive from a woman in her sixties or seventies with acute or convalescent COVID-19.

The chain combines TRBV7-8 with TRBJ1-1, with 7 bases fitting TRBD1. Germline V CDR1 and CDR2: SGHVS, FQNEAQ. V gave up 0 bases and J gave up 2 bases; unmatched junction bases: 6. The CDR3 is 16 residues long. CDR3: CASSLASGGGNTEAFF. The CDR3 coding sequence is TGTGCCAGCAGCTTAGCGTCAGGAGGGGGCAACACTGAAGCTTTCTTT. The full variable domain, completed using reference TRBV7-8 and TRBJ1-1, is GAGVSQSPRYKVAKRGQDVALRCDPISGHVSLFWYQQALGQGPEFLTYFQNEAQLDKSGLPSDRFFAERPEGSVSTLKIQRTQQEDSAVYLCASSLASGGGNTEAFFGQGTRLTVV.

The chain combines TRBV20-1 with TRBJ2-5, with 8 bases aligning to TRBD2. The CDR3 runs to 14 residues. CDR1 and CDR2 from the germline V gene are DFQATT and SNEGSKA (reference sequence). V dropped 3 bases and J dropped 5; count of bases not matched to a gene: 8. The DNA of the CDR3 is TGCAGTGCTAGTCCCGGGACTAGTCGGGAGACCCAGTACTTC. This codes for CSASPGTSRETQYF.

This clone was counted at least ten times. DNA for the CDR3: TGTGCCAGCAGCCCCTCCGAGGGGGTGGGGTCACCCCTCCACTTT. Its protein product is CASSPSEGVGSPLHF. The gene calls are TRBV9 and TRBJ1-6, with D possibly being TRBD1 (6 bases). Trimming removed 4 bases from V and 10 bases from J, with 18 bases in between. There are 15 residues in the CDR3. Per the germline V gene, CDR1 is SGDLS and CDR2 is YYNGEE.

This clone appeared a few times. This chain connects TRBV5-5 to TRBJ1-2; D possibly corresponds to TRBD1 (5 bases). CDR1 and CDR2 (germline): SGHKS, YYEKEE (reference sequence). Trimming stripped 4 bases from V and 4 bases from J, with 17 bases between. The CDR3 extends over 15 amino acids. CDR3 loop: CASSPGAGNSYGYTF. The CDR3 nucleotides are TGTGCCAGCAGCCCTGGGGCGGGGAATAGCTATGGCTACACCTTC.

This clone was detected only once. This chain uses TRBV12-3 or TRBV12-4 with TRBJ1-5; the match to TRBD1 covers 7 bases. The CDR3 totals 13 residues. V dropped 4 bases and J dropped 7; count of bases not matched to a gene: 4. CDR3 coding DNA: TGTGCCAGCAGTTCAGGGGGACGACAGCCCCAGCATTTT. This gives the protein CASSSGGRQPQHF.

V is TRBV6-5 and J is TRBJ1-6, with 9 bases that match TRBD1. The CDR3 is 15 amino acids. Germline V gene sequence: CDR1 MNHEY, CDR2 SVGAGI. V trimming: 10 bases; J trimming: 6 bases; junction bases outside the gene matches: 10. The CDR3 is CAIQPEDRGNSPLHF. The CDR3 region has the DNA TGTGCCATCCAGCCAGAGGACAGGGGTAATTCACCCCTCCACTTT.

The chain recombines TRBV24-1 with TRBJ1-4; maybe TRBD1 (5 bases). V was clipped by 4 bases and J by 7 bases, with 18 bases between them. This CDR3 has 16 amino acids. Germline V gene lookup returns CDR1 KGHDR and CDR2 SFDVKD. In nucleotides, the CDR3 is TGTGCCACCAGTGACGCCTCCGGGACTGGTCCTGAAAAACTGTTTTTT. It codes for CATSDASGTGPEKLFF.

The chain recombines TRBV2 with TRBJ1-2; 7 positions match TRBD1. This CDR3 is 13 amino acids long. Germline V CDR1 and CDR2: SNHLY, FYNNEI. V was clipped by 5 bases and J by 2 bases; unmatched bases: 2. CDR3 in DNA: TGTGCCAGCAGTAGGGGGCACAACTATGGCTACACCTTC. The encoded protein is CASSRGHNYGYTF.

This rearrangement joins TRBV9 to TRBJ2-5, with 10 positions matching TRBD2. The CDR3 length is 16 residues. Trimming at V came to 6 bases and at J to 5 bases, leaving 13 bases not matched to a gene. Per germline, CDR1 SGDLS and CDR2 YYNGEE. This CDR3 is CASTFGAGGPLETQYF. Here the CDR3 DNA reads TGTGCCAGCACTTTCGGAGCGGGGGGGCCCCTGGAGACCCAGTACTTC.

The chain uses TRBV7-9 and TRBJ2-5; 8 nucleotides align to TRBD1. This CDR3 contains 17 residues. V lost 8 bases, J lost 4 bases, and 18 bases stayed unmatched. CDR1 is SEHNR, CDR2 FQNEAQ, per germline (reference sequence). CDR3 nucleotide sequence: TGTGCCAGCGCGAGGGGGACAGGCGCTTCAGGGGGAGAGACCCAGTACTTC. Protein: CASARGTGASGGETQYF.

J is TRBJ1-2 and V is TRBV2, with D perhaps matching TRBD1 (5 bases). This CDR3 region has 13 residues. Between the trimmed V and J ends, which lost 3 bases and 8 bases, there was a span of 13 bases. Germline CDR1 and CDR2: SNHLY and FYNNEI. The CDR3 is CASSDNTRGGYTF. The CDR3 DNA is TGTGCCAGCAGTGATAATACAAGGGGAGGCTACACCTTC.

The V gene is TRBV18, the J gene TRBJ1-1, with TRBD1 identical over 9 bases. Germline CDR1 KGHSH, CDR2 LQKENI. V lost 0 bases and J lost 6; bases outside the gene matches: 2. This CDR3 region has 14 residues. The CDR3 bases are TGTGCCAGCTCACCACCACAGGGGGCCGCTGAAGCTTTCTTT. Amino acids: CASSPPQGAAEAFF.

The chain has TRBV10-2 and TRBJ1-2, with D perhaps matching TRBD1 (5 bases). Germline-derived CDR1 and CDR2 are WSHSY and SAAADI. The CDR3 is 13 amino acids. Trimming removed 6 bases at V and 4 bases at J, with 12 bases between. The chain's CDR3 is CASRGEYGYGYTF. The DNA for the CDR3 is TGCGCCAGCAGAGGGGAATACGGCTATGGCTACACCTTC.

The rearrangement uses TRBV5-1 and TRBJ2-3, with TRBD1 identical over 8 bases. The length of the CDR3 is 13 residues. Germline lookup yields CDR1 SGHRS and CDR2 YFSETQ. The trim removed 4 bases at V and 11 bases at J, leaving 9 bases unmatched. Written as DNA, the CDR3 is TGCGCCAGCAGCCCCCTTCCGGGACAGGTGCAGTATTTT. It is translated as CASSPLPGQVQYF.

J is TRBJ2-3 and V is TRBV27; the D gene is possibly TRBD1 (5 bases). Germline CDR1 MNHEY, CDR2 SMNVEV (reference sequence). The CDR3 contains 14 residues. Deletions cut 7 bases from V and 2 bases from J, with 13 bases between. The CDR3 nucleotides read TGTGCCAGCACGGACGGCGGACACACAGATACGCAGTATTTT. Protein: CASTDGGHTDTQYF.

The J gene is TRBJ1-2, the V gene TRBV3-1 (or the pseudogene TRBV3-2), with 9 bases that match TRBD1. V shed 1 base and J 8 bases; nucleotides not matched to a gene: 5. This CDR3 has 14 residues. Germline CDR1 and CDR2: LGHDT and YNNKEL (reference sequence). CDR3 amino acids: CASSQGTGVGGYTF. CDR3 DNA sequence: TGTGCCAGCAGCCAAGGGACAGGGGTTGGCGGCTACACCTTC.